The entry below gives a single T cell receptor beta chain sequence along with its context. Its antigen is as yet unknown. Germline loops: CDR1 SGHTA, CDR2 FQGNSA. V lost 5 bases and J lost 0; bases outside the gene matches: 8. This CDR3 contains 18 residues. TCR beta cDNA libraries included unique molecular identifiers. Between about 1 and 10 million T cells gave rise to approximately 520,000 cDNA molecules. TCRdb independently ran MiXCR on the PCR reads; one entry per CDR3 protein. Of hundreds of thousands of distinct CDR3 sequences listed, roughly 38% are singletons. This sample was taken from a study of post-analysis software for immune sequencing data. About the study: The disease courses spanned relapsing-remitting, secondary progressive and progressive-relapsing forms of multiple sclerosis. General study results and limits: Among a handful of TRBV segments more frequent in patients than controls were TRBV5-6, TRBV5-1 and TRBV20-1.

The TCR sequence derives from a girl aged 2-9 years with multiple sclerosis. The chain is built from TRBV7-2 and TRBJ1-4; 11 positions match TRBD1. Sequencing was carried out using blood. CDR3 DNA: TGTGCCAGCAGCCTGAAGCGGACAGGGGGCGCAACTAATGAAAAACTGTTTTTT. This encodes CASSLKRTGGATNEKLFF.